This T cell receptor (beta chain) was sequenced during a study of cytomegalovirus exposure and HLA in healthy donors. CDR3 size: 16 residues. Germline V CDR1 and CDR2: KGHSH, LQKENI. Between the trimmed V and J ends, which lost 3 bases and 1 base, there was a span of 13 bases. Study-wide results and caveats: Earlier results showed most TCR beta V segments being productive about 87% or about 30% of the time. Only CMV serostatus was available as immune exposure information. The authors later linked a missense DCLRE1C variant to TCR beta V- and J-gene trimming.

Concerning this clone itself: Its antigen is as yet unknown.

PCR primers comprised 60 Vbeta and 13 Jbeta primers. Measured with immunoSEQ multiplex PCR; TCRdb has only the in-frame clones, and not every one. The sample carries about 170,000 clones, around 80% recorded once. This chain uses TRBV18 with TRBJ1-3, with TRBD1 as a possible D gene (5 bases). The source material was PBMCs. This sequence was found in a woman aged 45-60 years in good health and CMV-seropositive. CDR3 nucleotides: TGTGCCAGCTCACCGGGGAGGGGTAATTCTGGAAACACCATATATTTT. This translates into CASSPGRGNSGNTIYF.